A single sample gave rise to the 28 T cell receptor beta chains below, sequenced in a study of tumor and adjacent non-tumor tissue in lung cancer. No cell sorting was done before RNA was extracted from the tissue. This non-tumor lung sample came from over 3 cm beyond the tumor edge. TCRbeta libraries were built with three rounds of nested PCR, modified from ARM-PCR. A single record per CDR3 protein comes from TCRdb applying MiXCR to the multiplex PCR reads. The data hold 70,000 to 95,000 distinct CDR3 sequences, with over 60% observed a single time. Material: distant non-tumor lung tissue. The origin of the receptors is a man aged 65 to 79 with non-small cell lung cancer.

Remarks on this clonotype: The CDR3 ends on some other residue instead of the conserved phenylalanine or tryptophan, so this is likely a read error. V gene TRBV29-1 combines with J gene TRBJ2-4, with unresolved D. This CDR3 region has 14 residues. The germline V and J ends were trimmed by 7 bases and 3 bases, with 16 bases remaining between them. Per germline, CDR1 SQVTM and CDR2 ANQGSEA. The CDR3 spells CSGTRVQGKNIQYL. Written as DNA, the CDR3 is TGCAGCGGGACGCGCGTACAAGGCAAAAACATTCAGTACTTA.

Comments on this clonotype: In this CDR3 the conserved last residue, phenylalanine or tryptophan, is missing, so a read error is likely. This chain links TRBV28 with TRBJ2-1, with unresolved D. Germline lookup yields CDR1 MDHEN and CDR2 SYDVKM. This CDR3 comprises 14 residues. V lost 5 bases and J lost 9, with 17 bases in between. The DNA for the CDR3 is TGTGCCAGCAGTCTAATCCTTTTGGATCCTGAGCAGTTCATC. Translating gives CASSLILLDPEQFI.

There are a few counts of this clonotype. The conserved phenylalanine or tryptophan is not found at the CDR3 terminus, so this likely reflects a read error. The chain uses TRBV11-2 and TRBJ2-2; the D is unclear. Germline loops: CDR1 SGHAT, CDR2 FQNNGV. The CDR3 spans 16 residues. The V end was cut by 1 base, the J end by 9 bases, with 18 bases between. The CDR3 loop is CASSLVGTVVARELFS. In DNA form, the CDR3 reads TGTGCCAGCAGCTTAGTGGGCACAGTGGTTGCCCGGGAGCTGTTTTCT.

Notes on this clonotype: The germline gene is not matched at one end of the junction; a read error may be the cause. This chain connects TRBV10-1 to TRBJ2-5; D possibly matches TRBD1 or TRBD2 (5 bases each). CDR1 is WNHNN, CDR2 SYGVQD, per germline (reference sequence). The CDR3 is 15 amino acids. CDR3 residues: CANSAGQLRDEIQYF. DNA of the CDR3: TGCGCCAACAGTGCCGGACAATTAAGGGACGAGATCCAGTACTTC.

This rearrangement joins TRBV11-2 to TRBJ2-2; the match to TRBD2 covers 9 bases. The germline gives CDR1 SGHAT, CDR2 FQNNGV. V shed 5 bases, J shed 5 bases, and the junction held 3 bases outside the gene matches. The CDR3 is 14 amino acids. The CDR3 region has the DNA TGTGCCAGCAGCGTTAGCGGGGGAACCGGGGAGCTGTTTTTT. Translated, it gives CASSVSGGTGELFF.

The chain recombines TRBV11-2 with TRBJ2-5; 7 nucleotides agree with TRBD1. Unmatched junction bases numbered 12, after V lost 5 bases and J lost 6 bases. Germline V CDR1 and CDR2: SGHAT, FQNNGV. There are 15 residues in the CDR3. The CDR3 sequence is CASSPGTVGQQTQYF. The CDR3 bases are TGTGCCAGCAGCCCAGGGACAGTCGGGCAACAGACCCAGTACTTC.

With regard to this clonotype: The junction differs from germline at one of its ends, possibly a read error. The V call is TRBV4-1, the J call TRBJ1-6; D gene uncertain. The CDR3 sequence is 17 residues long. Germline CDR1 and CDR2: MGHRA and YSYEKL. The CDR3 sequence: CASSQESKSSYNSLLHF. The CDR3 DNA reads as TGCGCCAGTAGCCAAGAGTCCAAATCCTCCTATAATTCACTCCTCCACTTT.

This clonotype was counted a few times. This could be a read error, since a much larger clone is one nucleotide away. No conserved phenylalanine or tryptophan ends this CDR3, so it is likely a read error. The DNA of the CDR3 is TGTGCCAGCAGTTATGGACGGATCGGCTACGAGCAGTACCTC. Its protein is CASSYGRIGYEQYL. The V call is TRBV6-5, the J call TRBJ2-7; D remains unclear. V lost 3 bases to trimming and J lost 3 bases, with 12 bases between them. Germline lookup yields CDR1 MNHEY and CDR2 SVGAGI. The CDR3 covers 14 residues.

On this clonotype: This clone may be a read error of a much larger clone one base away. V and J are TRBV6-6 and TRBJ1-5; D gene unclear. This CDR3 is 11 amino acids long. Trimming pared 7 bases from V and 7 bases from J, leaving 8 bases between. CDR1 is MNHNY, CDR2 SVGAGI, per germline (reference sequence). The CDR3: CASMLGQPQHF. CDR3 nucleotide sequence: TGTGCCAGCATGCTAGGACAGCCCCAGCATTTT.

This chain connects TRBV4-1 to TRBJ2-7; D may be TRBD2 (5 bases). The CDR3 is 16 residues long. Trimming took 0 bases from V and 8 from J, leaving 20 bases between them. Germline-derived CDR1 and CDR2 are MGHRA and YSYEKL. The CDR3 bases are TGCGCCAGCAGCCAAGATCGGACTCCGGCAACTCTCCAGCAGTACTTC. It is translated as CASSQDRTPATLQQYF.

The chain carries TRBV12-3 or TRBV12-4 and TRBJ1-3; 9 nucleotides match TRBD1. The CDR3 is 18 amino acids. J gave up 0 bases and V 9 bases, and 15 bases lay outside the gene matches. The CDR3 sequence is CASNPPGTGIGSGNTIYF. The CDR3 DNA follows: TGTGCCAGTAATCCTCCCGGGACAGGGATCGGCTCTGGAAACACCATATATTTT.

This clonotype is a singleton in its sample. A read error may explain this, as a much larger clone is one base away. The rearrangement uses TRBV4-1 and TRBJ2-3; no reliable D call. The length of the CDR3 is 15 residues. In germline, CDR1 is MGHRA, CDR2 YSYEKL. V was cut by 3 bases and J by 5 bases, with 15 bases left in between. The CDR3 spells CASSQPSLGKDTQYF. In nucleotides, the CDR3 is TGCGCCAGCAGCCAGCCGTCGTTAGGCAAAGATACGCAGTATTTT.

Turning to this clonotype: A read error may account for a junction end that differs from germline. The CDR3 DNA reads TGCAGTGTTGAAGATCACACTAGCGGCGTCTATAATGAGCAGTTCTTC. Its translation is CSVEDHTSGVYNEQFF. V gene TRBV29-1 combines with J gene TRBJ2-1, with 8 bases that match TRBD2. The CDR3 runs 16 residues. From germline, CDR1 is SQVTM and CDR2 ANQGSEA.

This clonotype has just one count. The junction departs from the called germline gene at one end, perhaps through a read error. The V and J genes are TRBV11-2 and TRBJ2-2; D perhaps matches TRBD1 (5 bases). There are 16 residues in the CDR3. Germline V CDR1 and CDR2: SGHAT, FQNNGV. The CDR3 DNA reads TGTGCCAGCAACTTAATGGGCACAGGCATTGCCGGGGAGCTGTTTTTT. It specifies CASNLMGTGIAGELFF.

On this clonotype: One end of the junction does not line up with germline, which may come from a read error. This chain joins TRBV11-3 and TRBJ2-2, with D uncertain. From germline, CDR1 is SGHNT and CDR2 YENEEA. The CDR3 consists of 12 residues. The CDR3 nucleotides read TGTGCCACCAGCTTAAGCGCCGGAGAGCTGTTTTTT. Translated: CATSLSAGELFF.

Note on this clonotype: Its ends do not fully match the called genes, so a read error is possible. The genes are TRBV11-1 and TRBJ2-1; TRBD2 is a possible D gene (6 bases). Looked up from germline, CDR1 is SGHAT and CDR2 is FQDESV (reference sequence). There are 13 residues in the CDR3. Here the CDR3 DNA reads TGTGCCAACAGCTCGGGAGTTGGCAATGACCAGCTCTTC. Amino acid sequence: CANSSGVGNDQLF. The full variable domain, with the rest looked up from reference TRBV11-1 and TRBJ2-1, is EAEVAQSPRYKITEKSQAVAFWCDPISGHATLYWYRQILGQGPELLVQFQDESVVDDSQLPKDRFSAERLKGVDSTLKIQPAELGDSAMYLCANSSGVGNDQLFGPGTRLTVL.

As regards this clonotype: In this CDR3 the conserved last residue, phenylalanine or tryptophan, is missing, so a read error is likely. The DNA is omitted, as the CDR3 cannot be located on it reliably, and the CDR3 follows TCRdb's listing. This CDR3 reads CASISQGFSHTHYY. The rearrangement uses TRBV11-2 and TRBJ2-3; the table's D call of TRBD1 was not tested on the DNA. Germline CDR1 SGHAT, CDR2 FQNNGV. The CDR3 adds up to 14 amino acids, both ends counted.

In this sample, this clonotype turned up many times. The CDR3 loop reads CATSDPLGQGKNYGYTF. The CDR3 DNA reads TGTGCCACCAGTGATCCACTCGGACAGGGAAAGAACTATGGCTACACCTTC. The chain recombines TRBV24-1 with TRBJ1-2; 8 positions agree with TRBD1. With V trimmed by 3 bases and J by 2 bases, 10 bases remained unmatched. Germline assignment: CDR1 KGHDR and CDR2 SFDVKD. The CDR3 has 17 residues.

Comments on this clonotype: Germline is not matched at one junction end, which may reflect a read error. V is TRBV4-1 and J is TRBJ2-3; the D is unclear. Per the germline V gene, CDR1 is MGHRA and CDR2 is YSYEKL. The CDR3 sequence is 16 residues long. CDR3 protein: CASSNGARWFVDTQYF. The CDR3 nucleotides read TGCGCTAGCAGCAACGGAGCCAGGTGGTTCGTGGATACGCAGTATTTT.

CDR3 in amino acids: CASSFLLWGRADRQYF. The CDR3 bases are TGTGCCAGCAGCTTCTTATTATGGGGAAGGGCAGATAGGCAATATTTT. The chain uses TRBV7-8 and TRBJ2-3; D remains unclear. In germline, CDR1 is SGHVS, CDR2 FQNEAQ. The CDR3 is made up of 16 amino acids. V dropped 3 bases and J dropped 15 bases, with 28 bases sitting between them. Filled out from reference TRBV7-8 and TRBJ2-3, the complete variable domain reads GAGVSQSPRYKVAKRGQDVALRCDPISGHVSLFWYQQALGQGPEFLTYFQNEAQLDKSGLPSDRFFAERPEGSVSTLKIQRTQQEDSAVYLCASSFLLWGRADRQYFGPGTRLTVL.

This sequence joins TRBV29-1 and TRBJ2-1, with TRBD1 identical over 7 bases. The CDR3 runs to 15 residues. Germline CDR1 and CDR2: SQVTM and ANQGSEA. V lost 3 bases to trimming and J lost 6 bases; unmatched junction nucleotides: 11. CDR3 amino acids: CSVDVWDSHCNEQFF. In DNA, the CDR3 is TGCAGCGTTGACGTTTGGGACAGCCATTGCAATGAGCAGTTCTTC.

Comment on this clonotype: At one boundary the junction diverges from the germline segment, which might be a read error. The chain combines TRBV14 with TRBJ2-7; possible D gene TRBD2, 6 bases. There are 16 residues in the CDR3. Germline V gene sequence: CDR1 SGHDN, CDR2 FVKESK. The CDR3 DNA reads TGTGCCAGCAGACAACGTGACGGGAGAATATCCTACGAGAAGTACTTC. Translating it yields CASRQRDGRISYEKYF.

This clonotype was seen at least ten times. This rearrangement joins TRBV10-3 to TRBJ2-7; the match to TRBD1 covers 7 bases. CDR3 size: 13 residues. Germline V gene lookup returns CDR1 ENHRY and CDR2 SYGVKD. Losses at the gene ends were 6 bases for V and 3 bases for J; bases not matched to a gene: 5. As DNA, the CDR3 is TGTGCCATCAGGGAGACAGGGTTCTACGAGCAGTACTTC. This translates into CAIRETGFYEQYF.

This clonotype was detected ten times or more. V is TRBV10-2 and J is TRBJ2-2, with 11 bases lining up with TRBD2. The CDR3 is 14 residues long. CDR1 is WSHSY, CDR2 SAAADI, per germline. The trim removed 11 bases at V and 4 bases at J, leaving 6 bases unmatched. The CDR3 nucleotides are TGCGCCGTCAGGCTAGCGGGGGGCACCGGGGAGCTGTTTTTT. Its protein product is CAVRLAGGTGELFF.

The J gene is TRBJ1-5, the V gene TRBV4-2, with TRBD1 identical over 8 bases. The V gene's germline CDR1 is LGHNA and CDR2 YNFKEQ. This CDR3 is 16 amino acids long. CDR3 sequence (DNA): TGTTTCAGCAGCCAACTCTCGGGACAGGGCAATCAGCCCCAGCATTTT. Amino acid sequence: CFSSQLSGQGNQPQHF.

Concerning this clonotype: A read error may account for a junction end that differs from germline. V usage is TRBV6-1 and J usage is TRBJ2-1; 9 bases line up with TRBD2. The germline V gene encodes CDR1 MNHNS and CDR2 SASEGT. CDR3 size: 15 residues. CDR3 coding DNA: TGTGCCAGCAGTCTTTTAGCGGGAGTCTCATATGAGGAGTTCTTC. Protein sequence: CASSLLAGVSYEEFF.

The V call is TRBV6-6, the J call TRBJ2-1, with TRBD2 matching 8 bases. The CDR3 sequence is 15 residues long. Germline V gives CDR1 MNHNY, CDR2 SVGAGI (reference sequence). V lost 2 bases, J lost 13 bases, and 13 bases stayed unmatched. The CDR3 reads CASSYMVLAEAVQFF. In DNA form, the CDR3 reads TGTGCCAGCAGTTACATGGTACTAGCGGAAGCGGTCCAGTTCTTC.

This clonotype was seen a few times. A read error may account for a junction end that differs from germline. J is TRBJ2-7 and V is TRBV10-3; possibly TRBD1 for D (5 bases). The CDR3 is 14 residues long. Looked up from germline, CDR1 is ENHRY and CDR2 is SYGVKD. The CDR3 sequence: CAIGGAGNPYEQYF. The CDR3 DNA sequence: TGTGCCATCGGTGGTGCAGGGAACCCCTACGAGCAATACTTC.